The clone carrying this TCR beta chain was detected once. The antigen is not known. These data belong to a study of Ad26.COV2.S vaccination and SARS-CoV-2 variants. Study-level information: In the COV1001 trial, the donor was in the Ad26.COV2.S arm.

Indicated treatment: 15 to 20 received Ad26.COV2.S at low or high dose, single or two shots; about 5 received placebo; per-sample allocation not given. All samples were drawn on day 63, counting from the first vaccine or placebo injection. The method was immunoSEQ multiplex PCR; TCRdb's version includes in-frame clones alone and lacks a portion of them. Among roughly 400,000 clones, 89% were seen once, and the ten largest hold 1.5% to 2%. Study-level points and caveats: TCR breadth and depth analyses may have underestimated total T cell responses. Vaccinated and placebo-treated recipients had similar non-spike TCR breadth.

The CDR3 totals 16 residues. The germline V gene has CDR1 SGHRS and CDR2 YFSETQ. The ends lost 0 bases at V and 4 bases at J; junction bases unmatched: 7. Sequencing used peripheral blood, obtained in a trial of Ad26.COV2.S vaccine versus placebo. The chain recombines TRBV5-1 with TRBJ2-1; 7 nucleotides align to TRBD2. This sequence was found in a person aged 18-65 years who received the Ad26.COV2.S COVID-19 vaccine or a placebo. This CDR3 reads CASSLDGLGFYNEQFF. The CDR3, as DNA: TGCGCCAGCAGCTTGGACGGACTAGGTTTTTACAATGAGCAGTTCTTC.